This TCR beta chain was captured in a study of blood T cells in healthy people across ages. Together with a sample-barcoded 5' primer, a J-beta primer mix was included in a second PCR lasting roughly 6 to 12 cycles. Samples each returned at least 3 million CDR3-containing paired-end reads. MiXCR, run by TCRdb on the 5' RACE reads, gives a single entry per CDR3 protein. The sample carries about 670,000 distinct CDR3 sequences, approximately 52% recorded once. There are 13 residues in the CDR3. Trimming pared 6 bases from V and 7 bases from J, leaving 16 bases between. Broader study findings: While age rose, TCR beta diversity per million T cells dropped in a roughly linear way. Estimated diversity, derived from one million T cells, was regarded as an underestimate. Whereas aged donors had fewer naive CD4+ cells, long-lived donors had more of them and higher diversity.

As to this clonotype: Antigen: not known.

The rearrangement joins TRBV12-3 or TRBV12-4 to TRBJ2-7, with D uncertain. This TCR was sampled from a woman over 75 in good health. The sample taken for sequencing was blood. The CDR3 loop reads CASSTYPLLEQYF. The CDR3 DNA sequence: TGTGCCAGCAGCACCTACCCCCTTTTGGAGCAGTACTTC.